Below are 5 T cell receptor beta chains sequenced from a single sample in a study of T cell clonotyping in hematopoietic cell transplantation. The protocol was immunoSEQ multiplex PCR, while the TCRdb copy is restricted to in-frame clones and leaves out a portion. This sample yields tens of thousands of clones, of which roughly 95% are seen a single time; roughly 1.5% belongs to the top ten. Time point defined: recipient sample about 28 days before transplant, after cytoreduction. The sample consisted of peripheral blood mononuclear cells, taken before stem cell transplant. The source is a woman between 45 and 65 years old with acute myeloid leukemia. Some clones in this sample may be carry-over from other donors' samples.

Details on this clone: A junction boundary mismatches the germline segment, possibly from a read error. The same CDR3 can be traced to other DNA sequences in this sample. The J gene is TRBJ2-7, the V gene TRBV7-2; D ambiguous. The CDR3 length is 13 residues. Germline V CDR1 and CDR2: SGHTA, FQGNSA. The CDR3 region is CASSLGRTYEQYF. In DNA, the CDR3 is TGTGCCAGCAGCTTGGGCAGAACCTACGAGCAGTATTTC.

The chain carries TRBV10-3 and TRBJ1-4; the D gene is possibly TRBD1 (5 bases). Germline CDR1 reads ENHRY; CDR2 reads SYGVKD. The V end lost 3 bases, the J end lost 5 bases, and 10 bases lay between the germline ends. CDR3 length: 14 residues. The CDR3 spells CAISEGAVNEKLFF. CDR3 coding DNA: TGTGCCATCAGTGAAGGGGCAGTAAATGAAAAACTGTTTTTT.

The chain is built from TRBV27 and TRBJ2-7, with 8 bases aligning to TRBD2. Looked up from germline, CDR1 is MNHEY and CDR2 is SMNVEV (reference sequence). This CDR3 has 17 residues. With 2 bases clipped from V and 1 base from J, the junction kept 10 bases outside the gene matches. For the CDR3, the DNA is TGTGCCAGCAGTTTACGCCGAACTAGCGGAGTTTCCTACGAGCAGTACTTC. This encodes CASSLRRTSGVSYEQYF.

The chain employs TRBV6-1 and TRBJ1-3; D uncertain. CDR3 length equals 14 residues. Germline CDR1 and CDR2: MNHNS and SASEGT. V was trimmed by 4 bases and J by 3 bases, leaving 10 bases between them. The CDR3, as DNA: TGTGCCAGCAGTGGGCAAGGTGGTGGAAACACCATATATTTT. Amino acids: CASSGQGGGNTIYF.

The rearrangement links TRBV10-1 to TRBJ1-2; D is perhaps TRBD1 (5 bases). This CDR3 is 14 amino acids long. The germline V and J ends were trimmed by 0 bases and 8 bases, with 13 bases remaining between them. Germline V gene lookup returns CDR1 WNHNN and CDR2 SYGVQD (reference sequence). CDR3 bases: TGCGCCAGCAGTGAGTCCGCGACAGTGGGCGGCTACACCTTC. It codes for CASSESATVGGYTF.